This T cell receptor beta chain stems from a study of cytomegalovirus exposure and HLA in healthy donors. V trimming: 2 bases; J trimming: 0 bases; junction bases outside the gene matches: 3. Germline V gene sequence: CDR1 SGDLS, CDR2 YYNGEE. The CDR3 is made up of 15 amino acids. PCR was performed using 60 Vbeta and 13 Jbeta primers. TCRdb's table, derived via immunoSEQ multiplex PCR, lists solely in-frame clones and lacks some. This table lists over 100,000 clones. The chain carries TRBV9 and TRBJ2-7; 9 bases line up with TRBD1. This TCR was sampled from a man aged 40-49 years in good health and CMV-seropositive. The sequencing sample was made of PBMCs. The CDR3 protein is CASSVGTGSSYEQYF. Here the CDR3 DNA reads TGTGCCAGCAGCGTTGGGACAGGGTCCTCCTACGAGCAGTACTTC. Filled out from reference TRBV9 and TRBJ2-7, the complete variable domain reads DSGVTQTPKHLITATGQRVTLRCSPRSGDLSVYWYQQSLDQGLQFLIQYYNGEERAKGNILERFSAQQFPDLHSELNLSSLELGDSALYFCASSVGTGSSYEQYFGPGTRLTVT.